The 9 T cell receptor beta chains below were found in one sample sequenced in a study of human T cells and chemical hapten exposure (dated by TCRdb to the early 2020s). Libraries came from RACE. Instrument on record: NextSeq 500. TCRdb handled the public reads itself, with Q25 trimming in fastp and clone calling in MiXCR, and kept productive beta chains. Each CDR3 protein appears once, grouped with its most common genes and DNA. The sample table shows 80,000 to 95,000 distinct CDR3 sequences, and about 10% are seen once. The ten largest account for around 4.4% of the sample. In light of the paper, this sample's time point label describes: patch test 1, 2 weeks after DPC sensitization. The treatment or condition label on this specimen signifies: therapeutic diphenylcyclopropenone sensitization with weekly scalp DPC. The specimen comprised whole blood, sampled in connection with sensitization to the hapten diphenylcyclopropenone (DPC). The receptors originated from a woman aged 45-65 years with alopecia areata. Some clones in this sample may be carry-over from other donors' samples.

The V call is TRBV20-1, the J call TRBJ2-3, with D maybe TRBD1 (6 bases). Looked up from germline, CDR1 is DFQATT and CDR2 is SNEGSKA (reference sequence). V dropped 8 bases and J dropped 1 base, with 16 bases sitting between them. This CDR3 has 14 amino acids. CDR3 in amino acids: CSPTNRVGTDTQYF. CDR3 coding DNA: TGCAGTCCCACAAACAGGGTCGGCACAGATACGCAGTATTTT.

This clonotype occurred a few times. The CDR3 sequence: CASRLGADTQYF. The CDR3 bases are TGTGCCAGCAGGCTGGGGGCAGATACGCAGTATTTT. J is TRBJ2-3 and V is TRBV28; D tentatively reads TRBD1 or TRBD2 (5 bases each). The CDR3 runs 12 residues. V lost 6 bases and J 4 bases, leaving 8 bases between the germline ends. Per the germline V gene, CDR1 is MDHEN and CDR2 is SYDVKM.

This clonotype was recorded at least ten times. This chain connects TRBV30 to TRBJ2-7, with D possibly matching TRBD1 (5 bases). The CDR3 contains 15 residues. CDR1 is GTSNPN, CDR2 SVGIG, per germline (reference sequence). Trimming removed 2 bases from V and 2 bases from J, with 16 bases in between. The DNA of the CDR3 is TGTGCCTGGAGTTACGTTGCAGGGTCAGCCTACGAGCAGTACTTC. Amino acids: CAWSYVAGSAYEQYF.

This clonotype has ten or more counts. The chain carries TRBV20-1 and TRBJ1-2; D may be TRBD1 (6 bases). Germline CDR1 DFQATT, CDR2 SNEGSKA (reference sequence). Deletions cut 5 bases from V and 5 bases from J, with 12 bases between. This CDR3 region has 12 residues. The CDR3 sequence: CSAPDSQYGYTF. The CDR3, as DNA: TGCAGTGCTCCGGACAGTCAATATGGCTACACCTTC.

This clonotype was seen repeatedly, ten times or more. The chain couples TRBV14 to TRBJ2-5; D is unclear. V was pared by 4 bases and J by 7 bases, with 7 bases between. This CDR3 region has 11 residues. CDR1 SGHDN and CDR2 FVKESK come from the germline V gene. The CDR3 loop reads CASSRLGTQYF. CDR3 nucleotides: TGTGCCAGCAGCCGATTAGGGACCCAGTACTTC. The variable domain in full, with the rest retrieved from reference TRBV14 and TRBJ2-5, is EAGVTQFPSHSVIEKGQTVTLRCDPISGHDNLYWYRRVMGKEIKFLLHFVKESKQDESGMPNNRFLAERTGGTYSTLKVQPAELEDSGVYFCASSRLGTQYFGPGTRLLVL.

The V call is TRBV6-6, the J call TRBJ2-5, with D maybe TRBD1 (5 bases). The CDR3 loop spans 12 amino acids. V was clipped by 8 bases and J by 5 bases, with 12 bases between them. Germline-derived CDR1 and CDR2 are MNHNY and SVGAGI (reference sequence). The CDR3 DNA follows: TGTGCCAGCGGGGCAGGACGGGAGACCCAGTACTTC. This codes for CASGAGRETQYF.

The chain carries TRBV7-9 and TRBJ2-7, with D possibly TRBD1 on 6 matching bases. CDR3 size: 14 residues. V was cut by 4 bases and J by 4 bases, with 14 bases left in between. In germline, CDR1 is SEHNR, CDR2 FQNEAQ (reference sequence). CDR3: CASSSRQDAYEQYF. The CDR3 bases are TGTGCCAGCAGCTCCAGACAGGACGCATACGAGCAGTACTTC.

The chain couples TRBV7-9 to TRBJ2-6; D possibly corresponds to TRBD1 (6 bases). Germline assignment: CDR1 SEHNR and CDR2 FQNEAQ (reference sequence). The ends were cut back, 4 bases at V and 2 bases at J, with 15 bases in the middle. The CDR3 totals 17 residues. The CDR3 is CASSSNVRQAGANVLTF. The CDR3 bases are TGTGCCAGCAGCTCTAACGTAAGACAGGCTGGGGCCAACGTCCTGACTTTC.

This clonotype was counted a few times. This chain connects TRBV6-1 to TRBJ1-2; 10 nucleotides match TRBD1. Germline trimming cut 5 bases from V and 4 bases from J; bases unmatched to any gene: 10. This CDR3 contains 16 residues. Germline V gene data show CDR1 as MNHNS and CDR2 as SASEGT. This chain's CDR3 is CASSYSGTGAFYGYTF. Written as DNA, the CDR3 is TGTGCCAGCAGTTACTCCGGGACAGGGGCCTTCTATGGCTACACCTTC.